The 3 T cell receptor beta chains reported below all come from one sample, sequenced in a study of blood T cell repertoires in COVID-19. Sequencing used immunoSEQ multiplex PCR; TCRdb keeps in-frame clones, though not all of them. The table shows under 250,000 clones, with 81% occurring only once. Source material: PBMCs or T cells enriched from blood (not recorded which). The source of these receptors is a woman between 45 and 65 years old with acute COVID-19.

This clone was found once. The CDR3 protein is CASSPYSPSGYGYTF. The CDR3 nucleotides read TGCGCCAGCAGCCCCTACAGCCCCTCTGGCTATGGCTACACCTTC. The V call is TRBV5-1, the J call TRBJ1-2; D not resolved. This CDR3 spans 15 amino acids. CDR1 is SGHRS and CDR2 is YFSETQ in the germline V gene. V shed 4 bases and J shed 4 bases, with 17 bases lying between them.

The chain is built from TRBV7-9 and TRBJ2-7; 8 nucleotides align to TRBD1. CDR1 and CDR2 from the germline V gene are SEHNR and FQNEAQ (reference sequence). CDR3 length: 14 amino acids. V shed 1 base, J shed 5 bases, and the junction held 4 bases outside the gene matches. CDR3 DNA sequence: TGTGCCAGCAGCTTAGTACAGGGGGTCGACGAGCAGTACTTC. Translating it yields CASSLVQGVDEQYF.

The rearrangement links TRBV7-3 to TRBJ1-4; the D gene is possibly TRBD1 (6 bases). V was cut by 5 bases and J by 5 bases, with 9 bases left in between. Germline V lookup: CDR1 SGHTA, CDR2 FQGTGA. This CDR3 spans 13 amino acids. In DNA, the CDR3 is TGTGCCAGCAGCGTCGGACAGAATGAAAAACTGTTTTTT. Protein product: CASSVGQNEKLFF.